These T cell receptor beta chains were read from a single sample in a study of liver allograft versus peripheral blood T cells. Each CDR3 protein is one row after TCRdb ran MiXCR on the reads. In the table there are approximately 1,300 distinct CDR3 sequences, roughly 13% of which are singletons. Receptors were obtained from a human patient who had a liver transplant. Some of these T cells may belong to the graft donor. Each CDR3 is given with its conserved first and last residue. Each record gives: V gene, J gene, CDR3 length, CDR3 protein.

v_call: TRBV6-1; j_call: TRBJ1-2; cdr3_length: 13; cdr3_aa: CASSVGTASGYTF
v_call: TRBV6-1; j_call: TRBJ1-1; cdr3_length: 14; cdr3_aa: CASSRGSLNTEAFF
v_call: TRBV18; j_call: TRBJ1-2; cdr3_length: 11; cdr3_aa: CASSYGYGYTF
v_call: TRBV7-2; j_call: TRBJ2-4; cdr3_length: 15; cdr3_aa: CASTLGPLSGGIQYF
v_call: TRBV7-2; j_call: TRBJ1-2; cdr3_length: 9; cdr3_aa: CGTGNGYTF
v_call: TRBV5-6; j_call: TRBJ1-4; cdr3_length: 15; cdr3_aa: CASSLLQTTNEKLFF
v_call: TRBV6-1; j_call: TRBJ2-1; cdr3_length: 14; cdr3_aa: CASSVGQGVYEQFF
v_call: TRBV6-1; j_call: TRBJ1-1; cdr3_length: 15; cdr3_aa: CASSESGGLLTEAFF
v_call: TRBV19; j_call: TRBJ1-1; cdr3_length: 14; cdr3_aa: CASRTQGSNTEAFF
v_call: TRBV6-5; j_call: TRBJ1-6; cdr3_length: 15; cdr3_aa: CASSLRDRDNSPLHF
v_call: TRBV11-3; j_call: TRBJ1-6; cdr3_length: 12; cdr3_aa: CASSLESSPLHF